The clone carrying this T cell receptor beta chain was detected many times. Its target is unknown. Other DNA sequences in this specimen translate into the identical CDR3. The data are from a study of cytomegalovirus exposure and HLA in healthy donors. In the study overall: Researchers previously reported finding 117 million unique TCR beta sequences from roughly 180 million T cells. Caucasian-associated ancestry cluster membership applied to over 80% of 398 genotyped donors.

Findings and limits, study-wide: The study reported that TCR beta sequences accurately predicted HLA-A and HLA-B alleles in most subjects.

The PCR ran on 60 Vbeta and 13 Jbeta primers. Generated by immunoSEQ multiplex PCR, the TCRdb table keeps only in-frame clones and is missing some. This repertoire shows about 150,000 clones, 65% to 80% found once; its top ten account for about 13%. This CDR3 comprises 14 residues. Looked up from germline, CDR1 is MNHEY and CDR2 is SVGAGI. The V segment lost 6 bases and the J segment 3 bases; nucleotides outside the gene matches: 3. The sequenced material came from PBMCs. This TCR came from a man between 35 and 55 years old in good health and CMV-seropositive. This chain joins TRBV6-5 and TRBJ2-7; the match to TRBD2 covers 12 bases. CDR3 sequence: CASSPTSGSYEQYF. The CDR3 region has the DNA TGTGCCAGCAGCCCGACTAGCGGGAGCTACGAGCAGTACTTC.